Below, one TCR beta chain is given with its context. The target antigen is unknown. This sample is part of a study of post-analysis software for immune sequencing data. Across the study: Both relapsing-remitting and secondary progressive multiple sclerosis featured among the disease courses, as did progressive-relapsing multiple sclerosis. Study results and limitations: Patients used several TRBV segments, including TRBV5-6, TRBV5-1 and TRBV20-1, more often than controls. Analysis by F measure revealed that same-batch samples clustered strongly together. Multiple sclerosis patients showed significantly lower normalized Chao1 diversity than controls did.

Prepared TCR beta cDNA libraries contained unique molecular identifiers. From approximately 0.95 to 9.8 million T cells, roughly 540,000 cDNA molecules were obtained. TCRdb reprocessed the PCR reads with MiXCR, giving one entry per CDR3 protein. Among 800,000 to 950,000 distinct CDR3 sequences listed, roughly 50% were seen once. Germline assignment: CDR1 ENHRY and CDR2 SYGVKD. The V end was cut by 3 bases, the J end by 8 bases, with 19 bases between. CDR3 length: 15 amino acids. This clonotype was obtained from a girl aged 5-17 years with multiple sclerosis. V gene TRBV10-3 combines with J gene TRBJ1-2; no reliable D call. The sample was blood. CDR3 loop: CAISDAIGSPLGYTF. CDR3 coding DNA: TGTGCCATCAGTGACGCGATCGGGAGTCCGCTGGGCTACACCTTC.